This TCR beta chain was sequenced during a study of T cells in Graves' hyperthyroidism and ophthalmopathy. The CDR3 is made up of 14 amino acids. The germline V gene has CDR1 SGHRS and CDR2 YFSETQ. Deletions cut 0 bases from V and 3 bases from J, with 10 bases between. What was amplified from RNA transcripts were TCR beta CDR3 regions. Initially, a first-round RT-PCR of the TCR CDR3 employed the HTBI primer set. TCRdb reanalysed the multiplex PCR reads using MiXCR and keeps one entry per CDR3 protein. This sample has about 160,000 distinct CDR3 sequences, with just under 9.5% found just once. Source material: blood. This clonotype originated in a woman aged 18-30 years with Graves' hyperthyroidism that later progressed to Graves' ophthalmopathy. V and J are TRBV5-1 and TRBJ2-7; D is uncertain. Here the CDR3 DNA reads TGCGCCAGCAGCTTGGTTAGTCCTCTCTACGAGCAGTACTTC. Translation: CASSLVSPLYEQYF.